The 29 T cell receptor beta chains reported below all come from one sample, sequenced in a study of glioma-infiltrating T cells after dendritic cell vaccination. The repertoire was sequenced with immunoSEQ multiplex PCR; TCRdb's copy has only in-frame clones and lacks some. This sample has approximately 85,000 clones; about 85% occur once, and the top ten carry roughly 8.4%. This sample's time point: after dendritic cell vaccination, including at tumor progression/relapse. Sample: blood, taken after dendritic cell vaccination. The receptors were gathered from a human donor with glioblastoma.

The rearrangement links TRBV9 to TRBJ2-1; 8 nucleotides align to TRBD1. Trimming took 0 bases from V and 2 from J; bases not matched to a gene: 7. Germline assignment: CDR1 SGDLS and CDR2 YYNGEE. This CDR3 has 17 residues. This CDR3 reads CASSVEATGEPYNEQFF. The CDR3 DNA reads as TGTGCCAGCAGCGTAGAAGCGACAGGGGAGCCCTACAATGAGCAGTTCTTC. The variable domain in full, completed from reference TRBV9 and TRBJ2-1, reads DSGVTQTPKHLITATGQRVTLRCSPRSGDLSVYWYQQSLDQGLQFLIQYYNGEERAKGNILERFSAQQFPDLHSELNLSSLELGDSALYFCASSVEATGEPYNEQFFGPGTRLTVL.

This clone turned up a few times. The V call is TRBV27, the J call TRBJ1-3; 7 bases line up with TRBD1. V lost 6 bases and J lost 4; bases outside the gene matches: 3. The CDR3 length is 13 residues. Looked up from germline, CDR1 is MNHEY and CDR2 is SMNVEV (reference sequence). The CDR3 region is CASRGTAGNTIYF. CDR3 sequence (DNA): TGTGCCAGCAGGGGGACAGCAGGAAACACCATATATTTT.

V gene TRBV28 combines with J gene TRBJ1-5, with D possibly TRBD1 on 5 matching bases. V was clipped by 6 bases and J by 0 bases, with 15 bases between them. The germline V gene encodes CDR1 MDHEN and CDR2 SYDVKM. This CDR3 region has 16 residues. CDR3 nucleotide sequence: TGTGCCAGCAGCCCGACAGCGAGTTATAGCAATCAGCCCCAGCATTTT. Protein sequence: CASSPTASYSNQPQHF. The whole variable domain, filled in from reference TRBV28 and TRBJ1-5, reads DVKVTQSSRYLVKRTGEKVFLECVQDMDHENMFWYRQDPGLGLRLIYFSYDVKMKEKGDIPEGYSVSREKKERFSLILESASTNQTSMYLCASSPTASYSNQPQHFGDGTRLSIL.

The chain uses TRBV19 and TRBJ1-2; D unclear. The germline V and J ends were trimmed by 0 bases and 6 bases, with 11 bases remaining between them. The CDR3 sequence is 14 residues long. Germline V gene lookup returns CDR1 LNHDA and CDR2 SQIVND (reference sequence). The CDR3, as DNA: TGTGCCAGTAGTATAGATCCAGGTCTTGATGGCTACACCTTC. Its protein product is CASSIDPGLDGYTF.

This clone came up a few times. The J gene is TRBJ2-2, the V gene TRBV6-5; no reliable D call. The CDR3 has 14 residues. V lost 7 bases, J lost 4 bases, and 13 bases lay in between. Germline CDR1 reads MNHEY; CDR2 reads SVGAGI. CDR3 in amino acids: CASTTVTFTGELFF. The CDR3 coding sequence is TGTGCCAGCACGACCGTGACATTCACCGGGGAGCTGTTTTTT.

This chain connects TRBV6-5 to TRBJ1-2; 9 bases are a match to TRBD1. CDR3 length equals 13 residues. Per the germline V gene, CDR1 is MNHEY and CDR2 is SVGAGI. Germline trimming cut 2 bases from V and 6 bases from J; bases unmatched to any gene: 1. The CDR3 DNA follows: TGTGCCAGCAGTTACGGGACAGGGAATGGCTACACCTTC. Its protein is CASSYGTGNGYTF.

The chain links TRBV7-9 to TRBJ2-1; tentative D call: TRBD2 (7 bases). The CDR3 is 14 residues long. The ends were cut back, 4 bases at V and 9 bases at J, with 16 bases in the middle. The germline V gene has CDR1 SEHNR and CDR2 FQNEAQ (reference sequence). The chain's CDR3 is CASSSKGGGPEQFF. The CDR3 DNA follows: TGTGCCAGCAGCTCAAAGGGGGGGGGCCCTGAGCAGTTCTTC.

The chain recombines TRBV6-4 with TRBJ2-2; 10 nucleotides align to TRBD2. Germline assignment: CDR1 MRHNA and CDR2 SNTAGT. J was trimmed by 7 bases and V by 0 bases; bases with no gene match: 2. The CDR3 is made up of 15 amino acids. The DNA of the CDR3 is TGTGCCAGCAGTGACTCTCTAGCGGGAGTCGGGGAGCTGTTTTTT. This codes for CASSDSLAGVGELFF.

This chain uses TRBV7-9 with TRBJ2-7; perhaps TRBD2 as D (6 bases). V was clipped by 0 bases and J by 2 bases, with 11 bases between them. The CDR3 sequence is 15 residues long. Per the germline V gene, CDR1 is SEHNR and CDR2 is FQNEAQ (reference sequence). The CDR3 bases are TGTGCCAGCAGCTTAGCGGGGGGAGGCCCCTACGAGCAGTACTTC. Its translation is CASSLAGGGPYEQYF.

The rearrangement links TRBV11-2 to TRBJ2-7; 7 bases are a match to TRBD1. Trimming removed 0 bases from V and 3 bases from J; junction bases left unmatched: 11. The CDR3 has 17 residues. Per the germline V gene, CDR1 is SGHAT and CDR2 is FQNNGV. This CDR3 reads CASSLDTDRVVYYEQYF. The CDR3 DNA reads TGTGCCAGCAGCTTAGACACCGACAGGGTTGTGTACTACGAGCAGTACTTC.

This rearrangement joins TRBV4-1 to TRBJ2-1; 11 bases are a match to TRBD2. Germline V gene data show CDR1 as MGHRA and CDR2 as YSYEKL. This CDR3 region has 15 residues. Trimming cost V 2 bases and J 6 bases; bases outside gene matches: 3. The CDR3 nucleotides read TGCGCCAGCAGCCAACTTAGCGGGGGGGCCAATGAGCAGTTCTTC. Its protein product is CASSQLSGGANEQFF.

This clone was picked up one time. The chain recombines TRBV19 with TRBJ1-5; D possibly corresponds to TRBD1 (5 bases). Germline lookup yields CDR1 LNHDA and CDR2 SQIVND (reference sequence). V lost 3 bases to trimming and J lost 0 bases, with 12 bases between them. The CDR3 has 16 residues. The CDR3 region is CASSMGGESSNQPQHF. The CDR3 DNA is TGTGCCAGTAGTATGGGAGGGGAGAGTAGCAATCAGCCCCAGCATTTT.

The table lists this clone with a count of one. The chain has TRBV13 and TRBJ2-7; TRBD2 matches at 8 bases. This CDR3 contains 16 residues. CDR1 is PRHDT, CDR2 FYEKMQ, per germline (reference sequence). Trimming removed 3 bases from V and 1 base from J; junction bases left unmatched: 8. The CDR3 reads CASSFIGSGVSYEQYF. DNA of the CDR3: TGTGCCAGCAGCTTTATCGGTAGCGGGGTATCCTACGAGCAGTACTTC.

V gene TRBV11-2 combines with J gene TRBJ2-5; weak D call: TRBD2 (5 bases). From germline, CDR1 is SGHAT and CDR2 FQNNGV. The CDR3 covers 12 residues. V lost 5 bases and J lost 5, with 9 bases in between. DNA for the CDR3: TGTGCCAGCAGCCCAACGGGGGAGACCCAGTACTTC. It encodes CASSPTGETQYF.

Only one count was recorded for this clone. This chain uses TRBV10-1 with TRBJ1-2, with 10 positions matching TRBD1. With V trimmed by 11 bases and J by 4 bases, 4 bases remained unmatched. The CDR3 is made up of 12 amino acids. CDR1 is WNHNN, CDR2 SYGVQD, per germline (reference sequence). CDR3 sequence (DNA): TGCGCCGCGGGACAGGGGTTCTATGGCTACACCTTC. Its protein is CAAGQGFYGYTF.

The chain combines TRBV11-1 with TRBJ2-3; D not certain. V lost 3 bases and J lost 5, with 9 bases in between. The CDR3 has 13 amino acids. The germline V gene encodes CDR1 SGHAT and CDR2 FQDESV (reference sequence). The CDR3 sequence is CASSFRSGDTQYF. As DNA, the CDR3 is TGTGCCAGCAGCTTTCGATCAGGAGATACGCAGTATTTT.

The chain carries TRBV5-6 and TRBJ1-2; D unclear. Germline lookup yields CDR1 SGHDT and CDR2 YYEEEE. The CDR3 has 14 residues. Trimming removed 4 bases at V and 6 bases at J, with 16 bases between. The CDR3 here is CASSPTNRVDGYTF. The CDR3 DNA reads as TGTGCCAGCAGCCCCACCAACAGAGTCGATGGCTACACCTTC. The full variable domain, rest sourced from reference TRBV5-6 and TRBJ1-2, is DAGVTQSPTHLIKTRGQQVTLRCSPKSGHDTVSWYQQALGQGPQFIFQYYEEEERQRGNFPDRFSGHQFPNYSSELNVNALLLGDSALYLCASSPTNRVDGYTFGSGTRLTVV.

The CDR3: CASSLIEGSSGRRNEQFF. The CDR3 coding sequence is TGTGCCAGCAGCTTAATAGAGGGGTCTAGCGGGAGGAGGAATGAGCAGTTCTTC. The chain couples TRBV7-3 to TRBJ2-1; TRBD2 agrees at 11 bases. CDR1 and CDR2 from the germline V gene are SGHTA and FQGTGA. This CDR3 region has 18 residues. Trimming took 1 base from V and 7 from J; bases not matched to a gene: 12.

The V gene is TRBV5-1, the J gene TRBJ2-7; 10 bases match TRBD1. The V segment lost 4 bases and the J segment 5 bases; nucleotides outside the gene matches: 15. The CDR3 consists of 17 residues. Germline V gives CDR1 SGHRS, CDR2 YFSETQ. The CDR3 loop is CASSKRTGGILTDEQYF. The DNA for the CDR3 is TGCGCCAGCAGCAAAAGGACAGGGGGTATCCTAACAGACGAGCAGTACTTC.

The chain recombines TRBV27 with TRBJ2-2; TRBD2 agrees at 12 bases. Germline V gives CDR1 MNHEY, CDR2 SMNVEV (reference sequence). The CDR3 sequence is 16 residues long. After removal of 4 bases from V and 3 bases from J, the junction contained 3 bases not matched to a gene. The CDR3 sequence is CASSWGTSGYTGELFF. Here the CDR3 DNA reads TGTGCCAGCAGTTGGGGGACTAGCGGGTACACCGGGGAGCTGTTTTTT.

The CDR3 loop reads CATSREQGAYEQYF. CDR3 DNA sequence: TGTGCCACCAGCAGAGAACAGGGTGCCTACGAGCAGTACTTC. J is TRBJ2-7 and V is TRBV15, with D possibly matching TRBD1 (6 bases). The V end lost 0 bases, the J end lost 2 bases, and 8 bases lay between the germline ends. Germline-derived CDR1 and CDR2 are LNHNV and YYDKDF (reference sequence). The CDR3 contains 14 residues.

The chain is built from TRBV6-1 and TRBJ2-7; D gene unclear. The CDR3 extends over 15 amino acids. The V end lost 3 bases, the J end lost 3 bases, and 15 bases lay between the germline ends. Germline-derived CDR1 and CDR2 are MNHNS and SASEGT. CDR3 bases: TGTGCCAGCAGTGATGATCCTAGTACTGTCTACGAGCAGTACTTC. Amino acids: CASSDDPSTVYEQYF.

The chain has TRBV7-6 and TRBJ2-2; 12 positions agree with TRBD2. The CDR3 consists of 15 residues. Losses at the gene ends were 3 bases for V and 5 bases for J; bases not matched to a gene: 1. CDR1 is SGHVS, CDR2 FNYEAQ, per germline. The CDR3 sequence is CASSFLAGGTGELFF. For the CDR3, the DNA is TGTGCCAGCAGCTTCCTAGCGGGGGGGACCGGGGAGCTGTTTTTT.

To note about this clone: At the DNA level, this CDR3 is encoded by other sequences in the same sample as well. This chain joins TRBV28 and TRBJ2-7; the match to TRBD1 covers 7 bases. The J segment lost 8 bases and the V segment lost 9 bases, leaving 19 bases of the junction unmatched. There are 15 residues in the CDR3. Germline values: CDR1 MDHEN, CDR2 SYDVKM. CDR3 region: CASTIGQASIGQQYF. The CDR3 DNA sequence: TGTGCCAGTACCATTGGACAGGCCTCAATTGGCCAGCAGTACTTC.

The chain is built from TRBV6-1 and TRBJ1-5; D might be TRBD1 (6 bases). V dropped 2 bases and J dropped 4 bases, with 9 bases sitting between them. The CDR3 loop spans 14 amino acids. CDR1 and CDR2 from the germline V gene are MNHNS and SASEGT. CDR3 sequence (DNA): TGTGCCAGCAGTGAAAGGACAGAAAATCAGCCCCAGCATTTT. Its protein is CASSERTENQPQHF.

This clone was picked up a small number of times. The chain combines TRBV2 with TRBJ2-2; 10 positions match TRBD1. V shed 10 bases, J shed 5 bases, and the junction held 4 bases outside the gene matches. Germline CDR1 reads SNHLY; CDR2 reads FYNNEI. CDR3 length: 13 amino acids. CDR3 protein: CAIGTGVTGELFF. The DNA for the CDR3 is TGTGCCATCGGGACAGGGGTTACCGGGGAGCTGTTTTTT.

The V and J genes are TRBV11-3 and TRBJ2-1; tentative D call: TRBD2 (6 bases). The CDR3 runs 14 residues. V dropped 1 base and J dropped 6 bases, with 10 bases sitting between them. CDR1 is SGHNT, CDR2 YENEEA, per germline. CDR3 DNA sequence: TGTGCCAGCAGCTTAGGGGGGGACCTCAATGAGCAGTTCTTC. Translation gives CASSLGGDLNEQFF.

CDR3 coding DNA: TGTGCCAGCAGCTTAGCGGCGGGACAGGGGGCGCGGTACGAGCAGTACTTC. It specifies CASSLAAGQGARYEQYF. V is TRBV7-2 and J is TRBJ2-7, with TRBD1 matching 12 bases. The CDR3 consists of 17 residues. J lost 4 bases, V lost 0 bases, and 7 bases had no gene match. Germline lookup yields CDR1 SGHTA and CDR2 FQGNSA.

The V gene is TRBV19, the J gene TRBJ2-2; maybe TRBD2 (6 bases). V was shortened by 9 bases and J by 3 bases, with 17 bases between the two germline ends. The CDR3 is 15 residues long. In germline, CDR1 is LNHDA, CDR2 SQIVND (reference sequence). Written as DNA, the CDR3 is TGTGCCAGCCAGGTATACGGGGGATACACCGGGGAGCTGTTTTTT. It specifies CASQVYGGYTGELFF.